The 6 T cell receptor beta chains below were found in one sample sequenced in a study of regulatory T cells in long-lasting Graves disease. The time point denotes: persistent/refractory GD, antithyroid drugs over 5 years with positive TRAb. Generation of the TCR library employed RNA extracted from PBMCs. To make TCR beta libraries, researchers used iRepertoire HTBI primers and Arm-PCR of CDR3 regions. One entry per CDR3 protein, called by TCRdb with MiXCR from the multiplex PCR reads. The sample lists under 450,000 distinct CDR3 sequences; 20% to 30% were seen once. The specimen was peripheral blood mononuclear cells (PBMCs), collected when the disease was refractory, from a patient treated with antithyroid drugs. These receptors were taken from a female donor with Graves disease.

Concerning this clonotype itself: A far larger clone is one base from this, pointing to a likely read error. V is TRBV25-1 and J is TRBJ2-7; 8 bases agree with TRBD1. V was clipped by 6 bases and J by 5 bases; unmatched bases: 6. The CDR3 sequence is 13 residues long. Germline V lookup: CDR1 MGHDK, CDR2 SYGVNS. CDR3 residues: CASSAGTGDEQYF. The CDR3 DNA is TGTGCCAGCAGCGCCGGGACAGGTGACGAGCAGTACTTC.

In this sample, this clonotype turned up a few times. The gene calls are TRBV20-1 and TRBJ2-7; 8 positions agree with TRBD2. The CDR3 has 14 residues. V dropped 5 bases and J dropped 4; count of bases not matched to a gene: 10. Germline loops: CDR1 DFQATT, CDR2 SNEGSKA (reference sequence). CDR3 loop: CSAQPGGPIYEQYF. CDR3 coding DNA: TGCAGTGCTCAACCGGGAGGGCCGATTTACGAGCAGTACTTC.

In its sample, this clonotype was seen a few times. As DNA, the CDR3 is TGTGCCAGCAGCTTAGTCTTACTAGCGGGAGGCACCGGGGAGCTGTTTTTT. Translated: CASSLVLLAGGTGELFF. This chain uses TRBV7-2 with TRBJ2-2, with 12 bases lining up with TRBD2. The germline gives CDR1 SGHTA, CDR2 FQGNSA. The ends lost 1 base at V and 4 bases at J; junction bases unmatched: 4. The CDR3 is made up of 17 amino acids.

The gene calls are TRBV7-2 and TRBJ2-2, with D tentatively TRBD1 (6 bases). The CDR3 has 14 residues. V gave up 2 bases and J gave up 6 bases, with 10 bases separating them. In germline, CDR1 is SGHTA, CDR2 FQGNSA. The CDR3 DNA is TGTGCCAGCAGCTTAATGGGACAAGCCGGGGAGCTGTTTTTT. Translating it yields CASSLMGQAGELFF.

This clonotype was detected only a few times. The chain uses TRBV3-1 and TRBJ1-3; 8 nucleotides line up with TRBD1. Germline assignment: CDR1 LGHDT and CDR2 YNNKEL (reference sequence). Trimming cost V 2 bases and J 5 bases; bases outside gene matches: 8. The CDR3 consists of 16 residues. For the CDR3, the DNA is TGTGCCAGCAGCCAACCTGGACAGGGCGGCAGAAACACCATATATTTT. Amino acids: CASSQPGQGGRNTIYF.

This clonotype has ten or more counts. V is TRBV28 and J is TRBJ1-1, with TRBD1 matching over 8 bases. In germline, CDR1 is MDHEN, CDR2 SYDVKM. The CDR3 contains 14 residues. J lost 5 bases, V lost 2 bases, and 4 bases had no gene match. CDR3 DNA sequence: TGTGCCAGCAGTTTACAGGGGGCGCAAACTGAAGCTTTCTTT. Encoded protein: CASSLQGAQTEAFF.